This TCR beta chain was profiled in a study of OX40 agonist ivuxolimab in advanced cancers. Libraries were prepared by immunoSEQ multiplex PCR; TCRdb keeps only in-frame clonotypes and omits some of them. The sample includes nearly 50,000 clones, about 81% of them seen just once. This clone appeared a few times. Germline V gene sequence: CDR1 SGHTS, CDR2 YDEGEE. The V end lost 1 base, the J end lost 0 bases, and 8 bases lay between the germline ends. CDR3 length equals 16 residues. Specimen: CD4+ or CD8+ T cells sorted from blood, collected in a trial of the OX40 agonist ivuxolimab. This receptor was identified in an adult with an advanced solid tumor such as melanoma, head and neck, liver or kidney cancer. The V gene is TRBV5-8, the J gene TRBJ2-6; no reliable D call. CDR3 DNA: TGTGCCAGCAGCTTGTACTTATCCTCTGGGGCCAACGTCCTGACTTTC. This codes for CASSLYLSSGANVLTF.